The 16 T cell receptor beta chains below all came from one sample that was sequenced in a study of Graves' ophthalmopathy and Graves' hyperthyroidism. RNA transcripts provided the template for amplifying TCR beta CDR3 regions. First-round RT-PCR relied on HTBI primers, and a second-round multiplex PCR came next. MiXCR, applied by TCRdb to the multiplex PCR reads, yields one record per CDR3 protein. The table has fewer than 650,000 distinct CDR3 sequences, 22% seen once. The sequenced sample was peripheral blood. The receptors come from a woman in her late teens or twenties with stable Graves' hyperthyroidism. Some clones in this sample may be carry-over from other donors' samples.

This rearrangement joins TRBV6-1 to TRBJ2-7; 9 bases are shared with TRBD2. The CDR3 covers 15 residues. Losses at the gene ends were 4 bases for V and 4 bases for J; bases not matched to a gene: 8. The germline gives CDR1 MNHNS, CDR2 SASEGT. CDR3 amino acids: CASSALSGSIYEQYF. The CDR3 DNA follows: TGTGCCAGCAGTGCTCTTAGCGGGAGTATATACGAGCAGTACTTC.

The chain joins TRBV28 to TRBJ2-7; weak D call: TRBD1 (6 bases). The CDR3 runs to 13 residues. Germline V gene data show CDR1 as MDHEN and CDR2 as SYDVKM. Trimming stripped 7 bases from V and 2 bases from J, with 12 bases between. The CDR3 DNA sequence: TGTGCCAGCATGGACAGCCCCCCCTACGAGCAGTACTTC. This translates into CASMDSPPYEQYF. Together with reference TRBV28 and TRBJ2-7, the CDR3 gives the full variable domain: DVKVTQSSRYLVKRTGEKVFLECVQDMDHENMFWYRQDPGLGLRLIYFSYDVKMKEKGDIPEGYSVSREKKERFSLILESASTNQTSMYLCASMDSPPYEQYFGPGTRLTVT.

This clonotype came up many times. V is TRBV28 and J is TRBJ2-5, with D possibly TRBD2 on 6 matching bases. CDR3 length: 13 amino acids. V was clipped by 6 bases and J by 5 bases, with 13 bases between them. Looked up from germline, CDR1 is MDHEN and CDR2 is SYDVKM. The CDR3 DNA reads TGTGCCAGCAGCCAACCACTAGCTGAGACCCAGTACTTC. Protein sequence: CASSQPLAETQYF.

This clonotype was seen many times. J is TRBJ1-3 and V is TRBV6-5; D unclear. Trimming removed 6 bases at V and 0 bases at J, with 18 bases between. This CDR3 comprises 17 residues. Germline CDR1 and CDR2: MNHEY and SVGAGI. The CDR3 coding sequence is TGTGCCAGCAGATATTCCGGCGACTGGGGCTCTGGAAACACCATATATTTT. Protein: CASRYSGDWGSGNTIYF.

At least ten counts were recorded for this clonotype. This chain uses TRBV6-5 with TRBJ1-6; a possible D gene is TRBD1 (5 bases). The CDR3 contains 18 residues. The germline CDR1 and CDR2 sequences are MNHEY and SVGAGI. V lost 0 bases, J lost 5 bases, and 17 bases lay in between. The CDR3 loop reads CASSYSVSGPGNNSPLHF. The CDR3 DNA sequence: TGTGCCAGCAGTTACTCAGTTTCTGGGCCAGGGAATAATTCACCCCTCCACTTT.

The gene calls are TRBV12-3 or TRBV12-4 and TRBJ1-1, with 11 bases matching TRBD1. The CDR3 consists of 14 residues. V trimming: 5 bases; J trimming: 6 bases; junction bases outside the gene matches: 5. DNA for the CDR3: TGTGCCAGCAGTCGGACAGGGGGCGTCTCTGAAGCTTTCTTT. Translated, it gives CASSRTGGVSEAFF.

This clonotype was seen repeatedly, ten times or more. This chain links TRBV7-9 with TRBJ1-6; no reliable D call. The ends were cut back, 6 bases at V and 11 bases at J, with 14 bases in the middle. The CDR3 runs 13 residues. The V gene's germline CDR1 is SEHNR and CDR2 FQNEAQ (reference sequence). The CDR3 region has the DNA TGTGCCAGCAGTATTCTCCGGGATCCACCCCTCCACTTT. Its protein is CASSILRDPPLHF. The full variable domain, its missing parts supplied by reference TRBV7-9 and TRBJ1-6, is DTGVSQNPRHKITKRGQNVTFRCDPISEHNRLYWYRQTLGQGPEFLTYFQNEAQLEKSRLLSDRFSAERPKGSFSTLEIQRTEQGDSAMYLCASSILRDPPLHFGNGTRLTVT.

The chain is built from TRBV12-3 or TRBV12-4 and TRBJ2-7, with no clear D. The CDR3 totals 16 residues. Trimming removed 6 bases at V and 5 bases at J, with 23 bases between. The CDR3 loop reads CASSTRTKIPSDEQYF. The CDR3 DNA is TGTGCCAGCAGCACACGCACGAAAATTCCGAGCGACGAGCAGTACTTC.

This clonotype was detected ten times or more. The chain couples TRBV2 to TRBJ1-2, with no clear D. V was cut by 1 base and J by 5 bases, with 2 bases left in between. This CDR3 is built from 11 residues. Germline V CDR1 and CDR2: SNHLY, FYNNEI. CDR3 nucleotides: TGTGCCAGCAGTGAAGAATATGGCTACACCTTC. This encodes CASSEEYGYTF.

This clonotype has at least ten counts. This chain links TRBV15 with TRBJ1-1; a weak D match, TRBD1 (5 bases). This CDR3 is 14 amino acids long. From germline, CDR1 is LNHNV and CDR2 YYDKDF (reference sequence). Trimming removed 6 bases from V and 8 bases from J, with 19 bases in between. The CDR3 is CATRRPKLGAEAFF. Written as DNA, the CDR3 is TGTGCCACCAGAAGACCGAAGCTAGGGGCCGAAGCTTTCTTT.

The table lists this clonotype with many counts. The J gene is TRBJ1-5, the V gene TRBV4-1; D gene uncertain. This CDR3 has 16 amino acids. V was cut by 0 bases and J by 3 bases, with 12 bases left in between. The V gene's germline CDR1 is MGHRA and CDR2 YSYEKL. This chain's CDR3 is CASSQDVGQLNQPQHF. CDR3 in DNA: TGCGCCAGCAGCCAAGATGTAGGGCAGCTCAATCAGCCCCAGCATTTT.

This clonotype was recorded many times. This chain links TRBV6-2 or TRBV6-3 with TRBJ1-1; D possibly corresponds to TRBD1 (5 bases). V was trimmed by 5 bases and J by 0 bases, leaving 22 bases between them. CDR1 is MNHEY and CDR2 is SVGEGT in the germline V gene. This CDR3 region has 18 residues. CDR3: CASSTTYSGADMNTEAFF. CDR3 DNA: TGTGCCAGCAGTACCACGTACAGTGGGGCCGACATGAACACTGAAGCTTTCTTT.

At least ten counts were recorded for this clonotype. The chain carries TRBV7-3 and TRBJ2-4; D perhaps matches TRBD2 (7 bases). The CDR3 is 15 amino acids. Looked up from germline, CDR1 is SGHTA and CDR2 is FQGTGA. The ends were cut back, 3 bases at V and 7 bases at J, with 16 bases in the middle. DNA of the CDR3: TGTGCCAGCAGCTTGACATGGGGGGGCACGAACATTCAGTACTTC. Its translation: CASSLTWGGTNIQYF.

This clonotype was seen many times. V is TRBV7-8 and J is TRBJ1-5; tentatively, D is TRBD1 (6 bases). The CDR3 runs 16 residues. The germline CDR1 and CDR2 sequences are SGHVS and FQNEAQ. V was trimmed by 4 bases and J by 7 bases, leaving 20 bases between them. CDR3 sequence: CASSSTIQGADQPQHF. In DNA, the CDR3 is TGTGCCAGCAGCTCAACGATACAGGGAGCGGACCAGCCCCAGCATTTT.

A note on this clonotype: This may be a read error: a much more frequent sequence differs by one nucleotide. Here the CDR3 omits its conserved ending phenylalanine or tryptophan, so a read error is the likely source. V gene TRBV27 combines with J gene TRBJ1-2; D gene ambiguous. The ends were cut back, 6 bases at V and 4 bases at J, with 18 bases in the middle. CDR1 and CDR2 from the germline V gene are MNHEY and SMNVEV (reference sequence). The CDR3 contains 15 residues. This CDR3 is CASRPGRYSFYGYTY. The CDR3 DNA follows: TGTGCCAGCAGACCGGGTCGGTATTCATTCTATGGCTACACCTAC.

This clonotype has ten or more counts. The rearrangement uses TRBV12-3 or TRBV12-4 and TRBJ2-5, with D possibly being TRBD1 (6 bases). The V end was cut by 7 bases, the J end by 3 bases, with 15 bases between. The CDR3 has 14 residues. Here the CDR3 reads CASTPGQGKETQYF. In DNA, the CDR3 is TGTGCCAGCACCCCGGGACAAGGAAAAGAGACCCAGTACTTC.